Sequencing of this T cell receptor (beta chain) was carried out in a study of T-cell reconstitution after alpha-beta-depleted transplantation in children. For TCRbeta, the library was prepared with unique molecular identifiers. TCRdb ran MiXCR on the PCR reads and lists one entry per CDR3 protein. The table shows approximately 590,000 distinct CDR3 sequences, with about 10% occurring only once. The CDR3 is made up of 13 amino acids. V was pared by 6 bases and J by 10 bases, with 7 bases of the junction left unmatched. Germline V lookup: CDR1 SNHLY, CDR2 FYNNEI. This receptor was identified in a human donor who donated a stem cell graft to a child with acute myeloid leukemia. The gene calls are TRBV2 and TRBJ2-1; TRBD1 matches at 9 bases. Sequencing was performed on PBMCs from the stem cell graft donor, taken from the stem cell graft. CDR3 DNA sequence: TGTGCCAGCAGGGACAGGGGCCCTTCAGAGCAGTTCTTC. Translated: CASRDRGPSEQFF.